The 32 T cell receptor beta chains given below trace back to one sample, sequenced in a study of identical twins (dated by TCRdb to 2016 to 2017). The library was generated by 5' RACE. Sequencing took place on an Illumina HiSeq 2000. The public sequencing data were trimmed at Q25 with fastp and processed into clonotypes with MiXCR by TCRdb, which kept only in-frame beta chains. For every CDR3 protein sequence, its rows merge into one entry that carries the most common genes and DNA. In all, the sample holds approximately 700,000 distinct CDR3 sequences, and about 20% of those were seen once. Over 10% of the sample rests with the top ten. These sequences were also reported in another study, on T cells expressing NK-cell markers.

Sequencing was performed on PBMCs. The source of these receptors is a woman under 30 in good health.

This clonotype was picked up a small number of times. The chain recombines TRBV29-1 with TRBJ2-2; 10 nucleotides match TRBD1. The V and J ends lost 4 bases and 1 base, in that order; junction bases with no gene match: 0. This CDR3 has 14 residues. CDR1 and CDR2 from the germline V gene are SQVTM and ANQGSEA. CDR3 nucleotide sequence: TGCAGCGTTGGGACAGGGGGGAACACCGGGGAGCTGTTTTTT. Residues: CSVGTGGNTGELFF.

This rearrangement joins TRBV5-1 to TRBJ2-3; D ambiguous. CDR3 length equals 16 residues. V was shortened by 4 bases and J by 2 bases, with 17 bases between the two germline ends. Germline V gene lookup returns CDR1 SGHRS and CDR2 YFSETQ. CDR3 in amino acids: CASSPGDRLDTDTQYF. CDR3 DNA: TGCGCCAGCAGCCCTGGAGATAGGCTAGACACAGATACGCAGTATTTT.

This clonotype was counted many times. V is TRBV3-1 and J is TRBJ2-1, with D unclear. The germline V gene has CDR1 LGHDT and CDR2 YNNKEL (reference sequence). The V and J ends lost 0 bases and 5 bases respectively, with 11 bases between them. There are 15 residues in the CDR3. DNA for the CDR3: TGTGCCAGCAGCCAAGAGCCCGGACGGAACAATGAGCAGTTCTTC. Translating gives CASSQEPGRNNEQFF.

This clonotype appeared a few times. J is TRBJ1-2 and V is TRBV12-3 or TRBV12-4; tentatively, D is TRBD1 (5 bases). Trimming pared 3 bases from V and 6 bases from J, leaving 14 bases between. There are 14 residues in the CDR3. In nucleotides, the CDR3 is TGTGCCAGCAGTTTTAGGGCAGGGATCGATGGCTACACCTTC. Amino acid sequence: CASSFRAGIDGYTF.

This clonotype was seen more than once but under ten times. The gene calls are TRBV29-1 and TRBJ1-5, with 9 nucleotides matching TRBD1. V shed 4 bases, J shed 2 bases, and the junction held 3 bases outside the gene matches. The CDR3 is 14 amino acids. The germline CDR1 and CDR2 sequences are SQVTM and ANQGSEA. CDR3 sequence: CSVVGQGGNQPQHF. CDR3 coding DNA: TGCAGCGTTGTGGGACAGGGTGGCAATCAGCCCCAGCATTTT.

The CDR3 DNA follows: TGTGCCTCAGGCCGATTCAACAATGAGCAGTTCTTC. It is translated as CASGRFNNEQFF. This chain joins TRBV2 and TRBJ2-1; D unresolved. The germline V gene encodes CDR1 SNHLY and CDR2 FYNNEI. The V end lost 11 bases, the J end lost 5 bases, and 13 bases lay between the germline ends. The CDR3 runs to 12 residues. The entire variable domain, with the rest obtained from reference TRBV2 and TRBJ2-1, is as follows: EPEVTQTPSHQVTQMGQEVILRCVPISNHLYFYWYRQILGQKVEFLVSFYNNEISEKSEIFDDQFSVERPDGSNFTLKIRSTKLEDSAMYFCASGRFNNEQFFGPGTRLTVL.

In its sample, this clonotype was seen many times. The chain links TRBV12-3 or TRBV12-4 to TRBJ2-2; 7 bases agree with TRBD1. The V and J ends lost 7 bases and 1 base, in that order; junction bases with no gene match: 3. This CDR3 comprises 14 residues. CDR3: CASKDRLNTGELFF. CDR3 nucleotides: TGTGCCAGCAAGGACAGGCTGAACACCGGGGAGCTGTTTTTT.

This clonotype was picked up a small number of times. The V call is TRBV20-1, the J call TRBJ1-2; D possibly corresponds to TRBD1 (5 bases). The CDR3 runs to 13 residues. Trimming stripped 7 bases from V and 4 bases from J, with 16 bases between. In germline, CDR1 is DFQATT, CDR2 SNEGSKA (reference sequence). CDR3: CSGRAGLVYGYTF. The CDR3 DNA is TGCAGTGGGCGGGCAGGGCTTGTCTATGGCTACACCTTC.

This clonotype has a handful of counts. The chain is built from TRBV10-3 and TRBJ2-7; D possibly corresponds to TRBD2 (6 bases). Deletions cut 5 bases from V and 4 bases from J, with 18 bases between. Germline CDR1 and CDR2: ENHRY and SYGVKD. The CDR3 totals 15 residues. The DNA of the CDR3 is TGTGCCATCAGTCCAAAAGGAGGGAGAGTATACGAGCAGTACTTC. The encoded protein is CAISPKGGRVYEQYF.

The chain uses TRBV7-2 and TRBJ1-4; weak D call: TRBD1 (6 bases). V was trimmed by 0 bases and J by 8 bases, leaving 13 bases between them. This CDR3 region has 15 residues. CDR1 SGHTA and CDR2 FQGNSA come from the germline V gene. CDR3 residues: CASSLAQTGQEKLFF. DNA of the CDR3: TGTGCCAGCAGCTTAGCCCAAACGGGACAAGAAAAACTGTTTTTT. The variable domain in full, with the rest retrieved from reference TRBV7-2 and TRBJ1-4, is GAGVSQSPSNKVTEKGKDVELRCDPISGHTALYWYRQSLGQGLEFLIYFQGNSAPDKSGLPSDRFSAERTGGSVSTLTIQRTQQEDSAVYLCASSLAQTGQEKLFFGSGTQLSVL.

The CDR3 spells CASSLGSHHEQFF. CDR3 nucleotide sequence: TGTGCCAGCAGTTTGGGGTCCCACCATGAGCAGTTCTTC. This chain joins TRBV12-3 or TRBV12-4 and TRBJ2-1, with unresolved D. V was cut by 3 bases and J by 8 bases, with 11 bases left in between. The CDR3 covers 13 residues.

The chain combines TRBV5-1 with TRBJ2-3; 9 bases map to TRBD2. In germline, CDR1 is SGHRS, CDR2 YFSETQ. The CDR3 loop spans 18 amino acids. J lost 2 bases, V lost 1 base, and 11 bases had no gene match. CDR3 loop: CASSLNGLAGTYTDTQYF. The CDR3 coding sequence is TGCGCCAGCAGCTTGAACGGTCTAGCGGGGACCTACACAGATACGCAGTATTTT.

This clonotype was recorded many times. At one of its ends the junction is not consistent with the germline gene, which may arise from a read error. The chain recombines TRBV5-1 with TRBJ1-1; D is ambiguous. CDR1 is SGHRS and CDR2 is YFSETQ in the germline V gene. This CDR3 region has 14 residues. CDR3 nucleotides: TGTGCCAGTAGTTCCACGGGGAGAAACACTGAAGCTTTCTTT. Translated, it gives CASSSTGRNTEAFF.

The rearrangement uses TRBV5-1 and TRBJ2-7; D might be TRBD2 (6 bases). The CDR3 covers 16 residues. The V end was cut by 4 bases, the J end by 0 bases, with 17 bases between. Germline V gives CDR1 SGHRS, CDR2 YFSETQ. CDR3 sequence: CASSVAGTQSSYEQYF. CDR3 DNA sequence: TGCGCCAGCAGCGTCGCCGGGACTCAGAGCTCCTACGAGCAGTACTTC.

This CDR3 is CASSLVPGWDEQYF. The CDR3 DNA reads TGCGCCAGCAGCTTGGTTCCAGGATGGGACGAGCAGTACTTC. The rearrangement uses TRBV5-1 and TRBJ2-7; the D is unclear. The V and J ends lost 0 bases and 5 bases respectively, with 12 bases between them. The CDR3 length is 14 residues. CDR1 SGHRS and CDR2 YFSETQ come from the germline V gene.

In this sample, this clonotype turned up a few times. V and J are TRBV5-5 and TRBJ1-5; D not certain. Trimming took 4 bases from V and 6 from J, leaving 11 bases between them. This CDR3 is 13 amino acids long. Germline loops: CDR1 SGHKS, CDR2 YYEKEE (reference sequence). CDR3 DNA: TGTGCCAGCAGCCCCTCTCTTATTCAGCCCCAGCATTTT. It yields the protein CASSPSLIQPQHF. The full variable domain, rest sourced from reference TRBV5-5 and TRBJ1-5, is DAGVTQSPTHLIKTRGQQVTLRCSPISGHKSVSWYQQVLGQGPQFIFQYYEKEERGRGNFPDRFSARQFPNYSSELNVNALLLGDSALYLCASSPSLIQPQHFGDGTRLSIL.

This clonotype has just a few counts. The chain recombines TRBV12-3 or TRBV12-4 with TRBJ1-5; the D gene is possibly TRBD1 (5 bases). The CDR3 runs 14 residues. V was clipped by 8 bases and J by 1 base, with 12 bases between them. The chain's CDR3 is CASRGRTSNQPQHF. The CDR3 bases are TGTGCCAGCCGGGGGAGAACGAGCAATCAGCCCCAGCATTTT.

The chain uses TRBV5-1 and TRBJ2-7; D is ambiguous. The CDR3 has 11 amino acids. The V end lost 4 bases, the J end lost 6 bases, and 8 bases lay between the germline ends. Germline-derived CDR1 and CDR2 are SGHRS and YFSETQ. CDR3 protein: CASSNDAEQYF. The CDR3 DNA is TGCGCCAGCAGCAATGATGCCGAGCAGTACTTC.

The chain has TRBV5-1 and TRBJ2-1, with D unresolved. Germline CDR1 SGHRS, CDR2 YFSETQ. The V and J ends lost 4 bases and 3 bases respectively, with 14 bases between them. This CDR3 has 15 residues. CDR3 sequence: CASSRSSVVYNEQFF. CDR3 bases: TGCGCCAGCAGCCGGTCCTCGGTGGTCTACAATGAGCAGTTCTTC.

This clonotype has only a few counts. This CDR3 reads CAITSGDLEQFF. The DNA for the CDR3 is TGTGCCATCACCTCAGGGGATCTCGAGCAGTTCTTC. The chain joins TRBV10-3 to TRBJ2-1; weak D call: TRBD1 (6 bases). Trimming shortened V by 7 bases and J by 10 bases, and 14 bases separated the two germline ends. This CDR3 contains 12 residues. Germline V lookup: CDR1 ENHRY, CDR2 SYGVKD.

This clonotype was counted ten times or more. CDR3 sequence reads: CASSPRAGELFF. The CDR3 DNA follows: TGTGCCAGCAGTCCAAGAGCCGGGGAGCTGTTTTTT. The chain recombines TRBV12-3 or TRBV12-4 with TRBJ2-2; the D is unclear. There are 12 residues in the CDR3. V gave up 5 bases and J gave up 6 bases, with 7 bases separating them.

The CDR3 DNA reads as TGCAGTGCCGCGGACAGGGTTGAGCAGTACTTC. Translation: CSAADRVEQYF. This chain connects TRBV20-1 to TRBJ2-7; 8 bases match TRBD1. V trimming: 6 bases; J trimming: 7 bases; junction bases outside the gene matches: 5. CDR1 DFQATT and CDR2 SNEGSKA come from the germline V gene (reference sequence). This CDR3 has 11 amino acids.

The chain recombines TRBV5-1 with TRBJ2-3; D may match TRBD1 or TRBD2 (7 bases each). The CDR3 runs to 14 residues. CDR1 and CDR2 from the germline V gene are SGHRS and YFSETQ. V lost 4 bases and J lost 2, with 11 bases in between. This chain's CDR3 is CASSPGGATDTQYF. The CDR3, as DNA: TGCGCCAGCAGCCCAGGGGGGGCCACAGATACGCAGTATTTT.

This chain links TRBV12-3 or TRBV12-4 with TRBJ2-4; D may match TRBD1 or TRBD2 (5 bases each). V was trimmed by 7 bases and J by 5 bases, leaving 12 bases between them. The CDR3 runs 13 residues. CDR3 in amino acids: CASTTQGENIQYF. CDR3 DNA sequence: TGTGCCAGCACGACCCAGGGAGAAAACATTCAGTACTTC.

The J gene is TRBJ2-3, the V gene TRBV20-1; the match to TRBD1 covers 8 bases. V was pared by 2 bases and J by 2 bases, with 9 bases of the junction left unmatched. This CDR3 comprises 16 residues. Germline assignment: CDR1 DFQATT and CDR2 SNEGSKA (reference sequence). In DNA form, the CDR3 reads TGCAGTGCTAGACCCCCCTGGACAGGGACCACAGATACGCAGTATTTT. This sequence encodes CSARPPWTGTTDTQYF.

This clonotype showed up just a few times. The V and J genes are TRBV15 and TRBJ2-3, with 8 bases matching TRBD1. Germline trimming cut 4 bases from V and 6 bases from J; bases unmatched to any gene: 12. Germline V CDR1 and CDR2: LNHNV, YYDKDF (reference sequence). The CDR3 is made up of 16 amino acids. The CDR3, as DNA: TGTGCCACCAGCACCCTGGGGGCAGGGGGCGCGGATACGCAGTATTTT. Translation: CATSTLGAGGADTQYF.

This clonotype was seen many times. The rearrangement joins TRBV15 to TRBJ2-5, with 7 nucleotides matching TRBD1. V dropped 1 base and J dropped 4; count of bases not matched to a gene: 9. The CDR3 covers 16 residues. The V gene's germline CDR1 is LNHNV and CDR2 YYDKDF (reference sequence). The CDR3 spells CATSRGSSTGRETQYF. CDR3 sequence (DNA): TGTGCCACCAGCAGAGGCTCATCGACAGGGCGAGAGACCCAGTACTTC.

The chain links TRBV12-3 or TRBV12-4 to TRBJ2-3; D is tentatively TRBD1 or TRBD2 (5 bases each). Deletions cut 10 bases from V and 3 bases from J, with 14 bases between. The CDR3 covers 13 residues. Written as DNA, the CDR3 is TGTGCCATTTCGGGACCGAGGACAGATACGCAGTATTTT. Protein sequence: CAISGPRTDTQYF.

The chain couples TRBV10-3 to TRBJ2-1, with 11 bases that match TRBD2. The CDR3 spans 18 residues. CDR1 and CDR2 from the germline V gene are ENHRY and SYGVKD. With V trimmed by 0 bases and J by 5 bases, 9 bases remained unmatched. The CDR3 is CAISESGLAGGPDNEQFF. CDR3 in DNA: TGTGCCATCAGTGAGTCGGGGCTAGCGGGGGGTCCTGACAATGAGCAGTTCTTC.

Here the CDR3 reads CASTRSMNTEAFF. DNA for the CDR3: TGTGCCAGTACCAGGTCCATGAACACTGAAGCTTTCTTT. V gene TRBV12-3 or TRBV12-4 combines with J gene TRBJ1-1; D is unclear. The CDR3 has 13 residues. V lost 9 bases and J lost 0, with 11 bases in between.

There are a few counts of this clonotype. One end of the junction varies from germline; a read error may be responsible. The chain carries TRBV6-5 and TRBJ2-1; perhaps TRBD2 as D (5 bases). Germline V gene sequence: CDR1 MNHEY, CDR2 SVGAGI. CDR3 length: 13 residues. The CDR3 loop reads CASNLLGYSEQFF. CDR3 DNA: TGTGCCAGCAACTTACTAGGTTACAGTGAGCAGTTCTTC.

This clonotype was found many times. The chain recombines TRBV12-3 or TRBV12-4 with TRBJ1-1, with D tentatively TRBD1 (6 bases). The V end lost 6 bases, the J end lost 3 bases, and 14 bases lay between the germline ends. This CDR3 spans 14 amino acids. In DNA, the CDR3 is TGTGCCAGCAGAAACAGGGAAAAGGACACTGAAGCTTTCTTT. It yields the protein CASRNREKDTEAFF.